This is a list of T cell receptor beta chains from one sample in a study of control samples from healthy donors and cancer patients. Assay used: immunoSEQ multiplex PCR; TCRdb lists only in-frame clones, some missing. The sample holds about 140,000 clones, roughly 89% seen once. The material sequenced was blood. The receptor source for this set is a man aged 25-45 years in good health. CDR3s include the opening cysteine and the closing phenylalanine or tryptophan. A D gene is named only where the DNA matches it firmly. Size values are once, few and many counts, or a class for expanded clones, and some rows have none.

>NA|TRBV3-1/TRBV3-2|14|TRBJ2-7|NA
TGTGCCAGCAGCCAAGCGGCAGGGGTTTACGAGCAGTACTTC
CASSQAAGVYEQYF
>TRBD1|TRBV7-9|14|TRBJ1-5|once
TGTGCCAGCAGCTCGGACAGGGGATACCAGCCCCAGCATTTT
CASSSDRGYQPQHF
>NA|TRBV28|10|TRBJ1-3|NA
TGTGCCAGCGGTGGAAACACCATATATTTT
CASGGNTIYF
>NA|TRBV27|16|TRBJ2-2|NA
TGTGCCAGCAGTTTGGGTCCGGGAGAGGTCACCGGGGAGCTGTTTTTT
CASSLGPGEVTGELFF
>NA|TRBV7-7|13|TRBJ2-7|NA
TGTGCTAGCAGCTTAGGTCAGGACTACGAGCAGTACTTC
CASSLGQDYEQYF
>NA|TRBV30|13|TRBJ2-7|NA
TGTGCCTGGAGTGTAGTAGCAAAGTACGAGCAGTACTTC
CAWSVVAKYEQYF
>NA|TRBV27|16|TRBJ2-7|NA
TGTGCCAGCAGTTTATCGGCGGGACGGATCACATACGAGCAGTACTTC
CASSLSAGRITYEQYF
>TRBD1|TRBV6-5|15|TRBJ1-2|NA
TGTGCCAGCAGTTTATCCCGGGACAGATTCTATGGCTACACCTTC
CASSLSRDRFYGYTF
>NA|TRBV6-5|14|TRBJ1-6|NA
TGTGCCAGCAGTTACAGGCAGGGGCATTCACCCCTCCACTTT
CASSYRQGHSPLHF
>NA|TRBV11-2|13|TRBJ1-2|NA
TGTGCCAGCAGCTTAGACCTGAGGATGGGCTACACCTTC
CASSLDLRMGYTF
>TRBD1|TRBV27|14|TRBJ1-5|NA
TGTGCCAGCAGCCCGGGACAGATCAATCAGCCCCAGCATTTT
CASSPGQINQPQHF
>NA|TRBV19|14|TRBJ1-2|NA
TGTGCCAGTAGTATTGGATCCGCTAACTATGGCTACACCTTC
CASSIGSANYGYTF
>TRBD2|TRBV19|15|TRBJ2-7|NA
TGTGCCAGTAGTATTACTAGCGGTTTTACCTACGAGCAGTACTTC
CASSITSGFTYEQYF
>NA|TRBV19|14|TRBJ1-5|few
TGTGCCATCTCGTCCGAATCAAGCAATCAGCCCCAGCATTTT
CAISSESSNQPQHF
>NA|TRBV7-6|15|TRBJ1-3|few
TGTGCCAGCGTCCCACTCCAGGGCTCTGGAAACACCATATATTTT
CASVPLQGSGNTIYF
>NA|TRBV28|14|TRBJ2-5|NA
TGTGCCAGCAGTTTGCCTACTAGTTCCGGGACCCAGTACTTC
CASSLPTSSGTQYF
>NA|TRBV12-3/TRBV12-4|12|TRBJ2-7|NA
TGTGCCAGCAGTTTGGGGATCTACGAGCAGTACTTC
CASSLGIYEQYF
>TRBD2|TRBV19|16|TRBJ2-7|NA
TGTGCCAGTAGTAAAAACCTAGCGGGAGCGTCCTACGAGCAGTACTTC
CASSKNLAGASYEQYF
>NA|TRBV30|14|TRBJ2-7|NA
TGTGCCTGGAGTGGGGGGGGACAAACCTACGAGCAGTACTTC
CAWSGGGQTYEQYF
>TRBD1|TRBV4-1|15|TRBJ1-3|once
TGCGCCAGCAGCCCGACAGGGGGCACTGGAAACACCATATATTTT
CASSPTGGTGNTIYF
>NA|TRBV6-5|13|TRBJ1-3|NA
TGTGCCAGCGAAATATCTGAGGGAAACACCATATATTTT
CASEISEGNTIYF
>NA|TRBV5-4|13|TRBJ2-7|few
TGTGCCAGCAGCTTTGGGAGAGCCTACGAGCAGTACTTC
CASSFGRAYEQYF
>NA|TRBV15|15|TRBJ2-3|NA
TGTGCCACCAGCAGAGACCGATACAGTTACGATACGCAGTATTTT
CATSRDRYSYDTQYF
>NA|TRBV6-2/TRBV6-3|13|TRBJ2-2|NA
TGTGCCAGCAGCCAGGCTGACACCGGGGAGCTGTTTTTT
CASSQADTGELFF
>NA|TRBV5-1|14|TRBJ1-1|NA
TGCGCCAGCAGCCTCCCCCCGGGGAACACTGAAGCTTTCTTT
CASSLPPGNTEAFF
>TRBD1|TRBV11-2|16|TRBJ1-1|NA
TGTGCCAGCAGCCCCAACACAGGGGGCGTTCTCTCTGAAGCTTTCTTT
CASSPNTGGVLSEAFF
>TRBD1|TRBV9|14|TRBJ2-1|NA
TGTGCCAGCAGCGTAGGAGGGACAGACAATGAGCAGTTCTTC
CASSVGGTDNEQFF
>NA|TRBV19|13|TRBJ1-3|NA
TGTGCCAGTAGTAGTACGACGGGAAACACCATATATTTT
CASSSTTGNTIYF
>NA|TRBV30|10|TRBJ2-7|NA
TGTGCCGGGGGACACTACGAGCAGTACTTC
CAGGHYEQYF
>TRBD1|TRBV24-1|16|TRBJ2-6|once
TGTGCCACCAGCCACAGGGGACCCTCTGGGGCCAACGTCCTGACTTTC
CATSHRGPSGANVLTF
>NA|TRBV4-1|12|TRBJ1-2|once
TGCGCCAGCAGCCAAGATAACTATGGCTACACCTTC
CASSQDNYGYTF
>NA|TRBV6-1|15|TRBJ1-5|NA
TGTGCCAGCAGTGAAGTGGGGTCAGGGAGGCAGCCCCAGCATTTT
CASSEVGSGRQPQHF
>NA|TRBV2|15|TRBJ2-1|NA
TGTGCCAGCACCTATAGACCTAGCTCCTACAATGAGCAGTTCTTC
CASTYRPSSYNEQFF
>NA|TRBV5-1|15|TRBJ2-3|NA
TGCGCCAGCAGCTTTCCAGCTGGGAGCACAGATACGCAGTATTTT
CASSFPAGSTDTQYF
>NA|TRBV10-2|13|TRBJ1-5|once
TGCGCCACCGCAGACAGAGGGCATCAGCCCCAGCATTTT
CATADRGHQPQHF
>NA|TRBV7-8|16|TRBJ2-1|NA
TGTGCCAGCAGCTTATTGAAAGGAGGCCCCTACAATGAGCAGTTCTTC
CASSLLKGGPYNEQFF
>NA|TRBV6-4|13|TRBJ2-7|NA
TGTGCCAGCAGTGAACGGACTAATGCGGAGCAGTACTTC
CASSERTNAEQYF
>NA|TRBV7-2|17|TRBJ2-3|NA
TGTGCCAGCAGCTTAGGGTTGGGGGGCCGGATTTTAGATACGCAGTATTTT
CASSLGLGGRILDTQYF
>NA|TRBV2|18|TRBJ2-6|NA
TGTGCCAGCAGCCTCCATCAGATACAGGGAAGTGGGGCCAACGTCCTGACTTTC
CASSLHQIQGSGANVLTF
>TRBD2|TRBV6-5|13|TRBJ2-1|NA
TGTGCCAGCAGTTATACTAGCGTCAATGAGCAGTTCTTC
CASSYTSVNEQFF
>NA|TRBV28|13|TRBJ1-2|once
TGTGCCAGCAGTTCCCAGGGTGGACGTGGCTACACCTTC
CASSSQGGRGYTF
>NA|TRBV4-1|15|TRBJ2-7|few
TGCGCCAGCAGCCCCCTCCCGACCACCTACTACGAGCAGTACTTC
CASSPLPTTYYEQYF
>NA|TRBV25-1|13|TRBJ1-1|NA
TGTGCCAGCAGTGCCAGACAGAAAGTCGAAGCTTTCTTT
CASSARQKVEAFF
>TRBD1|TRBV29-1|13|TRBJ1-2|NA
TGCAGCGTTGCCACGGGACAGAACTATGGCTACACCTTC
CSVATGQNYGYTF
>NA|TRBV21-1|14|TRBJ2-3|NA
TGTGCCAGCAGAGGGACAGAAACCACAGATACGCAGTATTTT
CASRGTETTDTQYF
>TRBD2|TRBV6-1|15|TRBJ2-7|NA
TGTGCCAGCAGTGAGTTAGCGGGAAGCTCCTACGAGCAGTACTTC
CASSELAGSSYEQYF
>TRBD1|TRBV19|14|TRBJ2-2|NA
TGTGCCAGTAGTAGGGACAGCGACACCGGGGAGCTGTTTTTT
CASSRDSDTGELFF
>TRBD2|TRBV28|17|TRBJ2-3|NA
TGTGCCAGCAGTCCTCAAGGACTAGGGACCAGCACAGATACGCAGTATTTT
CASSPQGLGTSTDTQYF